These T cell receptor beta chains were read from a single sample in a study of cytomegalovirus exposure and HLA in healthy donors. TCRdb keeps only in-frame clones here, not all; method: immunoSEQ multiplex PCR. The sample records 150,000 to 200,000 clones, 80% being singletons. Sequences were obtained from PBMCs. These receptors all come from a man aged 25-40 years in good health and CMV-seropositive. The CDR3 runs from the conserved cysteine through the conserved F or W. The order of the fields is V gene, D gene, J gene, clone size, CDR3 protein, CDR3 DNA. The D gene is left open where the match is weak. Not every row has a clone size; where given, it reads once, few, many or a size class.

V: TRBV19; D: TRBD2; J: TRBJ2-5; size: .; CDR3: CASRDSGDSGGQTQYF; DNA: TGTGCCAGTAGGGACTCTGGGGACTCGGGGGGGCAGACCCAGTACTTC
V: TRBV28; D: .; J: TRBJ2-7; size: .; CDR3: CASSIPDISYEQYF; DNA: TGTGCCAGCAGTATCCCCGACATCTCCTACGAGCAGTACTTC
V: TRBV7-6; D: .; J: TRBJ1-1; size: .; CDR3: CASSRLNTEAFF; DNA: TGTGCCAGCAGCCGACTAAACACTGAGGCTTTCTTT
V: TRBV30; D: TRBD2; J: TRBJ2-7; size: .; CDR3: CAWSSSGAPREQYF; DNA: TGTGCCTGGAGCTCTAGCGGGGCCCCGAGGGAGCAGTACTTC
V: TRBV25-1; D: .; J: TRBJ2-3; size: once; CDR3: CASSESIGAASTDTQYF; DNA: TGTGCCAGCAGTGAAAGCATAGGGGCGGCTAGCACAGATACGCAGTATTTT
V: TRBV6-1; D: .; J: TRBJ1-1; size: .; CDR3: CASSESGENTEAFF; DNA: TGTGCCAGCAGTGAATCAGGGGAGAACACTGAAGCTTTCTTT
V: TRBV27; D: .; J: TRBJ1-1; size: .; CDR3: CASSFRGYNTEAFF; DNA: TGTGCCAGCAGTTTTCGAGGTTACAACACTGAAGCTTTCTTT
V: TRBV7-3; D: .; J: TRBJ2-2; size: .; CDR3: CASSLRGGTGELFF; DNA: TGTGCCAGCAGCTTAAGAGGGGGAACCGGGGAGCTGTTTTTT
V: TRBV11-3; D: TRBD2; J: TRBJ2-5; size: .; CDR3: CASSPAGAGLRETQYF; DNA: TGTGCCAGCAGTCCGGCGGGAGCGGGGCTACGGGAGACCCAGTACTTC
V: TRBV9; D: TRBD1; J: TRBJ1-5; size: .; CDR3: CASSVSKKSGTGVYLGNQPQHF; DNA: TGTGCCAGCAGCGTATCTAAAAAGTCCGGGACAGGGGTCTATCTTGGCAATCAGCCCCAGCATTTT
V: TRBV30; D: .; J: TRBJ1-1; size: .; CDR3: CAWSRRTEAFF; DNA: TGTGCCTGGAGTAGGCGGACTGAAGCTTTCTTT
V: TRBV30; D: .; J: TRBJ2-2; size: .; CDR3: CAWYSGELFF; DNA: TGTGCCTGGTACTCCGGGGAGCTGTTTTTT
V: TRBV2; D: TRBD1; J: TRBJ2-5; size: .; CDR3: CASWRGRGQGSGTQYF; DNA: TGTGCCAGCTGGCGAGGGAGGGGACAGGGGTCGGGGACCCAGTACTTC
V: TRBV7-9; D: TRBD1; J: TRBJ1-2; size: .; CDR3: CASSPLGGTGGAPQGYTF; DNA: TGTGCCAGCAGCCCCCTAGGGGGGACAGGGGGCGCCCCGCAAGGCTACACCTTC
V: TRBV6-5; D: TRBD1; J: TRBJ2-5; size: .; CDR3: CASSYPQGARETQYF; DNA: TGTGCCAGCAGTTACCCTCAGGGGGCGCGGGAGACCCAGTACTTC
V: TRBV4-2; D: TRBD2; J: TRBJ2-7; size: .; CDR3: CASSQVAGGNSYEQYF; DNA: TGTGCCAGCAGCCAAGTAGCGGGAGGCAACTCCTACGAGCAGTACTTC
V: TRBV5-6; D: .; J: TRBJ1-5; size: .; CDR3: CASSSITRSNQPQHF; DNA: TGTGCCAGCAGCTCAATAACGCGGAGCAATCAGCCCCAGCATTTT
V: TRBV5-4; D: .; J: TRBJ1-2; size: .; CDR3: CASSSTGNYGYTF; DNA: TGTGCCAGCAGCTCAACAGGGAATTATGGCTACACCTTC
V: TRBV5-1; D: TRBD1; J: TRBJ2-2; size: .; CDR3: CASSLRPDRGFRYNTGELFF; DNA: TGCGCCAGCAGCTTGCGTCCGGACAGGGGATTTCGGTATAACACCGGGGAGCTGTTTTTT
V: TRBV7-9; D: TRBD2; J: TRBJ2-3; size: once; CDR3: CASSLEAGRTDTQYF; DNA: TGTGCCAGCAGCTTAGAAGCGGGGCGCACAGATACGCAGTATTTT
V: TRBV7-9; D: TRBD2; J: TRBJ2-5; size: .; CDR3: CSSSSTSGGAGETQYF; DNA: TGTTCCAGCAGCTCAACTAGCGGGGGGGCAGGTGAGACCCAGTACTTC
V: TRBV19; D: .; J: TRBJ1-2; size: once; CDR3: CASSIVTGHGYTF; DNA: TGTGCCAGTAGTATAGTGACGGGTCATGGCTACACCTTC
V: TRBV28; D: .; J: TRBJ2-2; size: .; CDR3: CASSRQANWNTGELFF; DNA: TGTGCCAGCAGCCGACAGGCCAATTGGAACACCGGGGAGCTGTTTTTT
V: TRBV4-1; D: .; J: TRBJ1-5; size: .; CDR3: CASSQDLLGVGNQPQHF; DNA: TGCGCCAGCAGCCAAGATCTTCTCGGGGTCGGCAATCAGCCCCAGCATTTT
V: TRBV6-1; D: TRBD1; J: TRBJ1-1; size: .; CDR3: CASSIGQGEYTEAFF; DNA: TGTGCCAGCAGTATAGGACAGGGGGAATACACTGAAGCTTTCTTT
V: TRBV6-5; D: .; J: TRBJ2-3; size: .; CDR3: CASSYVGGTDTQYF; DNA: TGTGCCAGCAGTTACGTCGGGGGAACAGATACGCAGTATTTT
V: TRBV29-1; D: .; J: TRBJ1-4; size: .; CDR3: CSVEGSGSTNEKLFF; DNA: TGCAGCGTTGAAGGGTCGGGTTCAACTAATGAAAAACTGTTTTTT
V: TRBV7-9; D: .; J: TRBJ2-2; size: .; CDR3: CASSTRTVVLLSGELFF; DNA: TGTGCCAGCAGCACGAGGACAGTTGTTCTCTTGTCCGGGGAGCTGTTTTTT
V: TRBV11-2; D: TRBD1; J: TRBJ1-2; size: .; CDR3: CASSFKGTGDYGYTF; DNA: TGTGCCAGCAGCTTCAAAGGGACAGGGGACTATGGCTACACCTTC
V: TRBV15; D: TRBD1; J: TRBJ2-7; size: .; CDR3: CATSIPKTGGYEQYF; DNA: TGTGCCACCAGCATTCCCAAGACAGGGGGCTACGAGCAGTACTTC
V: TRBV18; D: .; J: TRBJ2-7; size: .; CDR3: CASSPVGALGDEQYF; DNA: TGTGCCAGCTCACCAGTCGGCGCGCTGGGCGACGAGCAGTACTTC